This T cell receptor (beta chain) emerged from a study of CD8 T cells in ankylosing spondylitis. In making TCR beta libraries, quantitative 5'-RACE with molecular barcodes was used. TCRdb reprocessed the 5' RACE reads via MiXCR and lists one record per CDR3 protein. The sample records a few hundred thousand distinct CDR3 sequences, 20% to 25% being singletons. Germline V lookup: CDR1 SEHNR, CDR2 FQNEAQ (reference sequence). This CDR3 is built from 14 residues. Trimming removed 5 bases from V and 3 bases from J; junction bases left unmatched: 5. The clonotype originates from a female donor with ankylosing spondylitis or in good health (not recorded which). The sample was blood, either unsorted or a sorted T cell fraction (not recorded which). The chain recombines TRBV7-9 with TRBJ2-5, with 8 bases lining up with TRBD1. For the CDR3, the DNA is TGTGCCAGCAGCATCCCGACAGGGGAAGAGACCCAGTACTTC. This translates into CASSIPTGEETQYF.